Shown below are 21 T cell receptor beta chains from a single sample sequenced in a study of shared clonotypes between healthy human individuals. Sequenced by immunoSEQ multiplex PCR; TCRdb stores in-frame clones only, minus some. The table has roughly 1,500,000 clones, roughly 98.5% seen once; the top ten hold approximately 0.4%. Source material: naive CD4+ T cells sorted from blood. Sample subset: CD45RA+ positively selected. Receptors originate from a man aged 25-45 years in good health.

The genes are TRBV5-1 and TRBJ2-3, with unresolved D. V gave up 2 bases and J gave up 1 base, with 14 bases separating them. There are 16 residues in the CDR3. In germline, CDR1 is SGHRS, CDR2 YFSETQ. The CDR3 bases are TGCGCCAGCAGCTTAGCTGGAATGGTGGGCACAGATACGCAGTATTTT. Translated: CASSLAGMVGTDTQYF.

About this clone itself: This CDR3 is also generated by other DNA sequences in the sample. The chain recombines TRBV7-2 with TRBJ2-7; 10 nucleotides line up with TRBD2. The V segment lost 5 bases and the J segment 2 bases; nucleotides outside the gene matches: 6. Germline V gene lookup returns CDR1 SGHTA and CDR2 FQGNSA. The CDR3 runs to 15 residues. The CDR3 spells CASSPRTSGTYEQYF. CDR3 coding DNA: TGTGCCAGCAGCCCACGGACTAGCGGTACCTACGAGCAGTACTTC.

The chain is built from TRBV15 and TRBJ1-4; 7 positions agree with TRBD1. The J segment lost 0 bases and the V segment lost 3 bases, leaving 1 base of the junction unmatched. Looked up from germline, CDR1 is LNHNV and CDR2 is YYDKDF (reference sequence). The CDR3 spans 15 residues. In DNA form, the CDR3 reads TGTGCCACCAGCAGGGACAGGTCAACTAATGAAAAACTGTTTTTT. It specifies CATSRDRSTNEKLFF.

The table lists this clone with a count of one. The DNA of the CDR3 is TGCGCCAGCAGCTTGGTACCCCCTACTTCTGGAAACACCATATATTTT. Its translation: CASSLVPPTSGNTIYF. The chain has TRBV5-1 and TRBJ1-3, with D hard to call. The CDR3 sequence is 16 residues long. Germline CDR1 SGHRS, CDR2 YFSETQ. Trimming took off 0 bases at V and 1 base at J, with 11 bases between the two ends.

The chain is built from TRBV10-2 and TRBJ2-7; D unresolved. V was clipped by 4 bases and J by 5 bases, with 6 bases between them. The CDR3 runs 11 residues. Germline CDR1 is WSHSY and CDR2 is SAAADI. The CDR3 spells CASSAFNEQYF. The CDR3 region has the DNA TGCGCCAGCAGTGCGTTTAACGAGCAGTACTTC.

The rearrangement uses TRBV18 and TRBJ2-2, with 10 positions matching TRBD2. This CDR3 contains 19 residues. The V segment lost 6 bases and the J segment 4 bases; nucleotides outside the gene matches: 17. CDR1 is KGHSH, CDR2 LQKENI, per germline. In nucleotides, the CDR3 is TGTGCCAGCTCTCTCCACCCACTAGCGGGGCAAACTTCCACCGGGGAGCTGTTTTTT. Amino acids: CASSLHPLAGQTSTGELFF.

The rearrangement uses TRBV18 and TRBJ1-5; D is ambiguous. CDR3 size: 15 residues. The ends were cut back, 2 bases at V and 5 bases at J, with 13 bases in the middle. The germline CDR1 and CDR2 sequences are KGHSH and LQKENI. The CDR3 DNA sequence: TGTGCCAGCTCACCAGGTCCGGTCGCCGATCAGCCCCAGCATTTT. Translated: CASSPGPVADQPQHF.

As DNA, the CDR3 is TGCGCCAGCAGCCAAACCGGGACAGGGAAAAATCAGCCCCAGCATTTT. Its protein product is CASSQTGTGKNQPQHF. This chain connects TRBV4-1 to TRBJ1-5; 9 bases are a match to TRBD1. The CDR3 has 16 residues. Germline assignment: CDR1 MGHRA and CDR2 YSYEKL. V was clipped by 2 bases and J by 4 bases; unmatched bases: 6.

This rearrangement joins TRBV28 to TRBJ1-2; D is possibly TRBD1 (5 bases). Germline V CDR1 and CDR2: MDHEN, SYDVKM. The CDR3 loop spans 15 amino acids. V was cut by 7 bases and J by 8 bases, with 23 bases left in between. The DNA of the CDR3 is TGTGCCAGCACTATTACGGGGACCATGTCTGGAGGCTACACCTTC. This encodes CASTITGTMSGGYTF.

The chain couples TRBV25-1 to TRBJ2-2; no firm D call. V gave up 7 bases and J gave up 1 base, with 13 bases separating them. CDR3 length: 15 amino acids. Germline CDR1 MGHDK, CDR2 SYGVNS. The CDR3 DNA is TGTGCCAGCACCAAAGGGCCTTTGAACACCGGGGAGCTGTTTTTT. Protein sequence: CASTKGPLNTGELFF.

The chain links TRBV15 to TRBJ2-7; 10 bases are shared with TRBD2. The CDR3 loop spans 14 amino acids. Germline-derived CDR1 and CDR2 are LNHNV and YYDKDF (reference sequence). V lost 2 bases, J lost 5 bases, and 3 bases stayed unmatched. The CDR3 sequence is CATSRLAGDDEQYF. CDR3 bases: TGTGCCACCAGCAGACTAGCGGGAGACGACGAGCAGTACTTC.

The chain uses TRBV25-1 and TRBJ2-5; 8 positions agree with TRBD2. Germline-derived CDR1 and CDR2 are MGHDK and SYGVNS. V trimming: 6 bases; J trimming: 3 bases; junction bases outside the gene matches: 6. CDR3 length equals 14 residues. CDR3 bases: TGTGCCAGCAGAAAGACGGGAGGGAAAGAGACCCAGTACTTC. It specifies CASRKTGGKETQYF. Drawing the rest from reference TRBV25-1 and TRBJ2-5, the complete variable domain is EADIYQTPRYLVIGTGKKITLECSQTMGHDKMYWYQQDPGMELHLIHYSYGVNSTEKGDLSSESTVSRIRTEHFPLTLESARPSHTSQYLCASRKTGGKETQYFGPGTRLLVL.

V and J are TRBV13 and TRBJ1-2; a weak D match, TRBD1 (6 bases). V lost 5 bases to trimming and J lost 8 bases, with 15 bases between them. The CDR3 contains 13 residues. The germline V gene encodes CDR1 PRHDT and CDR2 FYEKMQ (reference sequence). The CDR3 coding sequence is TGTGCCAGCAGCCCAGTGGGAACAGGGGGCTACACCTTC. Amino acids: CASSPVGTGGYTF. The full variable domain, with the rest looked up from reference TRBV13 and TRBJ1-2, is AAGVIQSPRHLIKEKRETATLKCYPIPRHDTVYWYQQGPGQDPQFLISFYEKMQSDKGSIPDRFSAQQFSDYHSELNMSSLELGDSALYFCASSPVGTGGYTFGSGTRLTVV.

The chain employs TRBV11-2 and TRBJ1-5; D unresolved. Germline V gene lookup returns CDR1 SGHAT and CDR2 FQNNGV. Deletions cut 8 bases from V and 4 bases from J, with 15 bases between. The CDR3 totals 14 residues. CDR3 region: CASSRSAGNQPQHF. In nucleotides, the CDR3 is TGTGCCAGCTCTCGGTCGGCGGGGAATCAGCCCCAGCATTTT.

This clone occurred once. This sample also contains other DNA sequences that code for the same CDR3. V is TRBV6-5 and J is TRBJ1-4; TRBD1 is a possible D gene (5 bases). V shed 2 bases and J shed 7 bases, with 8 bases lying between them. Germline assignment: CDR1 MNHEY and CDR2 SVGAGI. This CDR3 region has 13 residues. The CDR3 region has the DNA TGTGCCAGCAGTTACAGGGGCGGTGAAAAACTGTTTTTT. It codes for CASSYRGGEKLFF.

The CDR3 here is CARGGPTNTGELFF. CDR3 sequence (DNA): TGTGCCAGAGGGGGCCCCACCAACACCGGGGAGCTGTTTTTT. This chain joins TRBV7-9 and TRBJ2-2, with 7 bases fitting TRBD1. CDR1 SEHNR and CDR2 FQNEAQ come from the germline V gene (reference sequence). This CDR3 region has 14 residues. V dropped 9 bases and J dropped 2; count of bases not matched to a gene: 6.

The chain carries TRBV28 and TRBJ1-4; no clear D. Germline assignment: CDR1 MDHEN and CDR2 SYDVKM. This CDR3 is 17 amino acids long. With 3 bases removed from V and 0 bases from J, the gap between germline ends came to 14 bases. The CDR3 region has the DNA TGTGCCAGCAGTTTCCCCCTGGCAGTAGCAACTAATGAAAAACTGTTTTTT. Its translation is CASSFPLAVATNEKLFF.

This chain joins TRBV5-4 and TRBJ2-3, with D perhaps TRBD1 (6 bases). The CDR3 loop spans 15 amino acids. V lost 2 bases to trimming and J lost 2 bases, with 12 bases between them. The V gene's germline CDR1 is SGHNT and CDR2 YYREEE (reference sequence). CDR3 region: CASSFGQTLTDTQYF. CDR3 sequence (DNA): TGTGCCAGCAGCTTCGGACAGACCCTCACAGATACGCAGTATTTT. Combining the CDR3 with reference TRBV5-4 and TRBJ2-3 gives the whole variable domain ETGVTQSPTHLIKTRGQQVTLRCSSQSGHNTVSWYQQALGQGPQFIFQYYREEENGRGNFPPRFSGLQFPNYSSELNVNALELDDSALYLCASSFGQTLTDTQYFGPGTRLTVL.

CDR3 protein: CASSSPTPGDTQYF. DNA of the CDR3: TGTGCCAGCAGCTCTCCCACCCCGGGGGATACGCAGTATTTT. V is TRBV9 and J is TRBJ2-3, with D possibly TRBD2 on 5 matching bases. CDR1 is SGDLS and CDR2 is YYNGEE in the germline V gene. V gave up 4 bases and J gave up 6 bases, with 15 bases separating them. The CDR3 sequence is 14 residues long.

The V and J genes are TRBV12-5 and TRBJ2-2; D unclear. The CDR3 spans 14 residues. From germline, CDR1 is LGHNT and CDR2 FRNRAP. V dropped 6 bases and J dropped 4 bases, with 12 bases sitting between them. CDR3 DNA sequence: TGTGCTAGTGGCCCTTCTGCCGGCACCGGGGAGCTGTTTTTT. As protein: CASGPSAGTGELFF.

The chain employs TRBV5-4 and TRBJ2-7, with D possibly being TRBD1 (7 bases). Germline V gives CDR1 SGHNT, CDR2 YYREEE (reference sequence). Trimming cost V 0 bases and J 2 bases, with 12 bases left between them. This CDR3 contains 15 residues. CDR3 in DNA: TGTGCCAGCAGCTTGGGCGGGGACAGCGCCTACGAGCAGTACTTC. Translating gives CASSLGGDSAYEQYF.